The entry that follows covers one TCR beta chain sequence. This CDR3 is built from 12 residues. Trimming shortened V by 5 bases and J by 4 bases, and 7 bases separated the two germline ends. Germline V gives CDR1 SGHAT, CDR2 FQNNGV. The assay used was immunoSEQ (version v3.0), run at survey level. Sequencing was performed with immunoSEQ multiplex PCR; in TCRdb, only in-frame clones are kept and a portion is missing. The sample has about 20,000 clones; 90% are singletons. The data belong to a study of long-term antiretroviral therapy in people with HIV. The TCR sequence derives from a woman aged 25-40 years with HIV. The sequences come from unsorted PBMCs, collected 4.4 years before starting antiretroviral therapy. The chain uses TRBV11-2 and TRBJ2-3; D remains ambiguous. The CDR3 loop reads CASSLGSDTQYF. In DNA form, the CDR3 reads TGTGCCAGCAGCCTGGGTTCAGATACGCAGTATTTT.